This T cell receptor (beta chain) was sequenced in a study of T cells after yellow fever vaccination. Overall study context: Each low-cell-number fraction was prepared by means of SMART-Seq v4 Ultra Low Input.

Points on this clonotype: Antigen unknown.

The germline CDR1 and CDR2 sequences are SGHVS and FNYEAQ. Trimming removed 4 bases at V and 2 bases at J, with 12 bases between. CDR3 length: 16 amino acids. Regarding the study as a whole: Secondary responses were weaker yet peaked faster, day 5 versus 15. Re-detected after boosting: most primary clones, 96% of CD4 and about 89% of CD8. FACS-sorted repertoires could contain abundant clonotypes contaminating from the bulk population.

TCRdb independently ran MiXCR on the 5' RACE reads; one entry per CDR3 protein. The table includes 500,000 to 650,000 distinct CDR3 sequences, less than 20% detected once. The receptor comes from a man younger than 35 who received the YFV17D yellow fever vaccine. The V call is TRBV7-6, the J call TRBJ2-6; D remains unclear. Sample: PBMCs, taken 4 to 6 days after the first yellow fever vaccination. In nucleotides, the CDR3 is TGTGCCAGCAGCTCCCCGATGGGTGCTGGGGCCAACGTCCTGACTTTC. Translated, it gives CASSSPMGAGANVLTF.